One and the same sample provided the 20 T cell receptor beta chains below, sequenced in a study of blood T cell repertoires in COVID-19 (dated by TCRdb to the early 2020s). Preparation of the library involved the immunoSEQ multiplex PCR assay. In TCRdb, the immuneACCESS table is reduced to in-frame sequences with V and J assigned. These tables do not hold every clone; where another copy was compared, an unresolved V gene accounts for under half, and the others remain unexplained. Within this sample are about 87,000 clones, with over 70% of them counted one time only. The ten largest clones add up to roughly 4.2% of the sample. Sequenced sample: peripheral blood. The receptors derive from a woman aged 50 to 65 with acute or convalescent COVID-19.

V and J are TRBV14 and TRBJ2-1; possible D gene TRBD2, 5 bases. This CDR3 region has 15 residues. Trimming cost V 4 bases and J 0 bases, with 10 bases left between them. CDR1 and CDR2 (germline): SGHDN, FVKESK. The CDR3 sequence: CASSLLGSSYNEQFF. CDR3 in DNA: TGTGCCAGCAGCCTTCTTGGGAGCTCCTACAATGAGCAGTTCTTC.

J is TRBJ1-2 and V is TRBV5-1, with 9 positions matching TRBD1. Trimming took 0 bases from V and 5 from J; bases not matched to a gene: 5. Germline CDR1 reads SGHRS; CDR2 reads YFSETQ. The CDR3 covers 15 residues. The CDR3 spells CASSLAQTGGYGYTF. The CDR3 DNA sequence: TGCGCCAGCAGCTTGGCACAGACAGGGGGGTATGGCTACACCTTC.

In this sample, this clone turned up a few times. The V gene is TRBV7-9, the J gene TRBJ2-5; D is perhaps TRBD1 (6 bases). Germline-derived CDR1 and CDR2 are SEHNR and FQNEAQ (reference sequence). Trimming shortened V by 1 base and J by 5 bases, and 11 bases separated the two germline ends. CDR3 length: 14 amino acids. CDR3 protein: CASSLDREDETQYF. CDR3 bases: TGTGCCAGCAGCTTAGACAGGGAAGACGAGACCCAGTACTTC.

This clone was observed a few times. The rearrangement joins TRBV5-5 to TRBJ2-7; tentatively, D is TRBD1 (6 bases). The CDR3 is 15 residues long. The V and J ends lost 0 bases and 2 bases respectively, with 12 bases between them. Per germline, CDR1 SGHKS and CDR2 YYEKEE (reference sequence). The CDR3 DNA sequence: TGTGCCAGCAGCTTGGCCGGGACATCTCCCTACGAGCAGTACTTC. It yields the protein CASSLAGTSPYEQYF. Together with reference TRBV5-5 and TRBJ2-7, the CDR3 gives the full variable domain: DAGVTQSPTHLIKTRGQQVTLRCSPISGHKSVSWYQQVLGQGPQFIFQYYEKEERGRGNFPDRFSARQFPNYSSELNVNALLLGDSALYLCASSLAGTSPYEQYFGPGTRLTVT.

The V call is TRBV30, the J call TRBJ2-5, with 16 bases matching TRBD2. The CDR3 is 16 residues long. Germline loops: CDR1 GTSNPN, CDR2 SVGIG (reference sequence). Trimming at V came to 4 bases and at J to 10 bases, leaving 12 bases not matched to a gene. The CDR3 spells CAWISAGTSGGAIQYF. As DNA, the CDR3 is TGTGCCTGGATTTCAGCCGGGACTAGCGGGGGGGCGATCCAGTACTTC. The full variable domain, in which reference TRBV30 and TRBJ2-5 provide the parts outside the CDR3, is SQTIHQWPATLVQPVGSPLSLECTVEGTSNPNLYWYRQAAGRGLQLLFYSVGIGQISSEVPQNLSASRPQDRQFILSSKKLLLSDSGFYLCAWISAGTSGGAIQYFGPGTRLLVL.

CDR3 loop: CASSLEEGQPQHF. The DNA for the CDR3 is TGTGCCAGCAGTTTGGAGGAGGGTCAGCCCCAGCATTTT. The chain employs TRBV28 and TRBJ1-5; D is ambiguous. The CDR3 extends over 13 amino acids. V lost 3 bases, J lost 6 bases, and 9 bases lay in between. Per germline, CDR1 MDHEN and CDR2 SYDVKM. Full variable domain (missing parts from reference TRBV28 and TRBJ1-5): DVKVTQSSRYLVKRTGEKVFLECVQDMDHENMFWYRQDPGLGLRLIYFSYDVKMKEKGDIPEGYSVSREKKERFSLILESASTNQTSMYLCASSLEEGQPQHFGDGTRLSIL.

In nucleotides, the CDR3 is TGTGCCAGCAGCTTGGAGGACAGGGGGAGGTATGGCTACACCTTC. Encoded protein: CASSLEDRGRYGYTF. The chain combines TRBV5-4 with TRBJ1-2; TRBD1 matches at 10 bases. From germline, CDR1 is SGHNT and CDR2 YYREEE (reference sequence). The CDR3 contains 15 residues. J was trimmed by 5 bases and V by 0 bases; bases with no gene match: 4.

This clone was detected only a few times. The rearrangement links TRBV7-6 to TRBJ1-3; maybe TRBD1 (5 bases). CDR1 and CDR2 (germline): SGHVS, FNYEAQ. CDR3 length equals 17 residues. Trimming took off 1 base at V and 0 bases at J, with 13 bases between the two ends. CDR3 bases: TGTGCCAGCAGCTTAGAAATGGGGCCTAGCTCTGGAAACACCATATATTTT. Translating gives CASSLEMGPSSGNTIYF.

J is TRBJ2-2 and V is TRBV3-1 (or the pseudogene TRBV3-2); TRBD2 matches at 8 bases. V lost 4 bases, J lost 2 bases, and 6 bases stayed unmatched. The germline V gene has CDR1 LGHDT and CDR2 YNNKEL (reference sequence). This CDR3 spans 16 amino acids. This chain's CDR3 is CASSPQAGENTGELFF. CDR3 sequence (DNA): TGTGCCAGCAGCCCCCAAGCGGGGGAAAACACCGGGGAGCTGTTTTTT.

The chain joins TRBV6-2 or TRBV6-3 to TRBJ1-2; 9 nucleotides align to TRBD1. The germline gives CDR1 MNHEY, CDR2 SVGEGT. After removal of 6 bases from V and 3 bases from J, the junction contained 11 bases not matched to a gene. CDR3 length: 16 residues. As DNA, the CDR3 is TGTGCCAGCAGCCCTACAACAGGGGGCCCCTACTATGGCTACACCTTC. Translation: CASSPTTGGPYYGYTF.

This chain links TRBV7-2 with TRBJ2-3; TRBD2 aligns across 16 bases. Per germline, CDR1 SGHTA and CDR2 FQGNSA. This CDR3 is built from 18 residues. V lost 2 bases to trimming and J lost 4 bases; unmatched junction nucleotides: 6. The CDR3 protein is CASSLMGLAGGQADTQYF. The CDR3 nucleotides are TGTGCCAGCAGCTTAATGGGACTAGCGGGGGGGCAGGCAGATACGCAGTATTTT. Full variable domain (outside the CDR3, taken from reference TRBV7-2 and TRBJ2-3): GAGVSQSPSNKVTEKGKDVELRCDPISGHTALYWYRQSLGQGLEFLIYFQGNSAPDKSGLPSDRFSAERTGGSVSTLTIQRTQQEDSAVYLCASSLMGLAGGQADTQYFGPGTRLTVL.

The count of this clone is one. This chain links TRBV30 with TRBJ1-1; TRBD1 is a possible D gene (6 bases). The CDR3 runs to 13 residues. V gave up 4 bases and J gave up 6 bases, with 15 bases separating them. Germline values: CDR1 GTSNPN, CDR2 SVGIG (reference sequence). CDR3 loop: CAWTGDRYAEAFF. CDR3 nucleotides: TGTGCCTGGACAGGGGATAGGTACGCTGAAGCTTTCTTT. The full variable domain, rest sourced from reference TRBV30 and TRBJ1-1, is SQTIHQWPATLVQPVGSPLSLECTVEGTSNPNLYWYRQAAGRGLQLLFYSVGIGQISSEVPQNLSASRPQDRQFILSSKKLLLSDSGFYLCAWTGDRYAEAFFGQGTRLTVV.

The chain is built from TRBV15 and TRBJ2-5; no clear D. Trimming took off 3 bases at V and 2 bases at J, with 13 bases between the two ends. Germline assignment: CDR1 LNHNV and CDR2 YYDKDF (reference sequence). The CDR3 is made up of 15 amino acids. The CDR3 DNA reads TGTGCCACCAGCAGGCCTTCTATACAGCAAGAGACCCAGTACTTC. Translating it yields CATSRPSIQQETQYF. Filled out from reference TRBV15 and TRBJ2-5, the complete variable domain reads DAMVIQNPRYQVTQFGKPVTLSCSQTLNHNVMYWYQQKSSQAPKLLFHYYDKDFNNEADTPDNFQSRRPNTSFCFLDIRSPGLGDTAMYLCATSRPSIQQETQYFGPGTRLLVL.

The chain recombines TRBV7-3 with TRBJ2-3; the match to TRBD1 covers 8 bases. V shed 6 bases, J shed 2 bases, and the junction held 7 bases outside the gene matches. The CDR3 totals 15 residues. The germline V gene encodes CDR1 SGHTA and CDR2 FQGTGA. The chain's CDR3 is CASSPGQGATDTQYF. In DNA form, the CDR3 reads TGTGCCAGCAGTCCCGGACAGGGAGCCACAGATACGCAGTATTTT.

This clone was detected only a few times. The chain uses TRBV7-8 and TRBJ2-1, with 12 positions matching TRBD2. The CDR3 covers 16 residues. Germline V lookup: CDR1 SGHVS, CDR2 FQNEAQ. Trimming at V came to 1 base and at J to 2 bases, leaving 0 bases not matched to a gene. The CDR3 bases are TGTGCCAGCAGCTTAGGACTAGCGGGGGCCTACAATGAGCAGTTCTTC. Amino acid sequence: CASSLGLAGAYNEQFF.

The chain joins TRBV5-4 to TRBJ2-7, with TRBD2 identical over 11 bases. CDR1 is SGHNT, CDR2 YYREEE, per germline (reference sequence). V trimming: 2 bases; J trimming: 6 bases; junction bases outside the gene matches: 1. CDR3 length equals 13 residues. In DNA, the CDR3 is TGTGCCAGCAGCTTTACTAGCGGGGGCGAGCAGTACTTC. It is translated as CASSFTSGGEQYF.

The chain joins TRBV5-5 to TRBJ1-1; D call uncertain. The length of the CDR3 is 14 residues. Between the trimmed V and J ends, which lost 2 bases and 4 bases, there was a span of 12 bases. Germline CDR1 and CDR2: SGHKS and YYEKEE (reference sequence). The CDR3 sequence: CASSFTERSTEAFF. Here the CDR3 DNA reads TGTGCCAGCAGCTTTACGGAACGGAGCACTGAAGCTTTCTTT.

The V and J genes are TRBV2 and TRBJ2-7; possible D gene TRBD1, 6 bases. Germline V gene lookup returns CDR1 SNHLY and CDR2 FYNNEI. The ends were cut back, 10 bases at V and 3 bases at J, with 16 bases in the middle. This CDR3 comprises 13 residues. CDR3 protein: CAKGHPTLYEQYF. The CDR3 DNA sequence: TGTGCCAAGGGACATCCGACCCTCTACGAGCAGTACTTC.

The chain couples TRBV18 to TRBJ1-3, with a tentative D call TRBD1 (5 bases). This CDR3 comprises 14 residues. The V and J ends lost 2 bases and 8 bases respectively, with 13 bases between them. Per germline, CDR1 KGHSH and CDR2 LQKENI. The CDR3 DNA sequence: TGTGCCAGCTCACCAATTCCGCAAGGGGACACCATATATTTT. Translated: CASSPIPQGDTIYF.

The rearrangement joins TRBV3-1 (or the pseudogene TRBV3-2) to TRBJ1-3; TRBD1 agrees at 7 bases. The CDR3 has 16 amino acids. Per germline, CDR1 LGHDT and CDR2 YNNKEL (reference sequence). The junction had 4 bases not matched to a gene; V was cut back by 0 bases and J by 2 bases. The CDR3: CASSQDLTGTGNTIYF. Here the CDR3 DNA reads TGTGCCAGCAGCCAAGATCTGACAGGGACTGGAAACACCATATATTTT.